One and the same sample provided the 10 T cell receptor beta chains below, sequenced in a study of blood T cell repertoires in COVID-19. Sequenced by immunoSEQ multiplex PCR; TCRdb stores in-frame clones only, minus some. The table includes 110,000 to 150,000 clones, around 86% detected once. The sample was peripheral blood. Receptors were obtained from a woman older than 75 with acute or convalescent COVID-19.

The V and J genes are TRBV20-1 and TRBJ1-4; D is uncertain. The germline V gene has CDR1 DFQATT and CDR2 SNEGSKA (reference sequence). The CDR3 spans 13 residues. The V end lost 3 bases, the J end lost 4 bases, and 9 bases lay between the germline ends. The CDR3: CSASGRINEKLFF. The CDR3 DNA reads TGCAGTGCTAGTGGGCGGATTAATGAAAAACTGTTTTTT.

The chain uses TRBV7-8 and TRBJ2-6, with D perhaps TRBD1 (6 bases). This CDR3 region has 18 residues. Germline CDR1 and CDR2: SGHVS and FQNEAQ. V lost 7 bases to trimming and J lost 0 bases, with 19 bases between them. CDR3 sequence reads: CASTRSRDTLSGANVLTF. In DNA form, the CDR3 reads TGTGCCAGCACCCGATCCCGGGACACACTCTCTGGGGCCAACGTCCTGACTTTC. The full variable domain, with the rest looked up from reference TRBV7-8 and TRBJ2-6, is GAGVSQSPRYKVAKRGQDVALRCDPISGHVSLFWYQQALGQGPEFLTYFQNEAQLDKSGLPSDRFFAERPEGSVSTLKIQRTQQEDSAVYLCASTRSRDTLSGANVLTFGAGSRLTVL.

This clone was found a few times. The chain is built from TRBV25-1 and TRBJ1-2; 9 bases are shared with TRBD1. V was pared by 0 bases and J by 8 bases, with 10 bases of the junction left unmatched. Germline V CDR1 and CDR2: MGHDK, SYGVNS. The CDR3 has 16 amino acids. The CDR3 DNA reads as TGTGCCAGCAGTGAATATTCCCCGGACAGGGGAAGGGGCTACACCTTC. The encoded protein is CASSEYSPDRGRGYTF.

This chain uses TRBV9 with TRBJ2-2; TRBD1 matches at 8 bases. The V segment lost 3 bases and the J segment 7 bases; nucleotides outside the gene matches: 5. CDR3 length equals 14 residues. CDR1 and CDR2 from the germline V gene are SGDLS and YYNGEE. The CDR3 nucleotides are TGTGCCAGCAGCGCCGCAGGGGGCATCGGGGAGCTGTTTTTT. It specifies CASSAAGGIGELFF.

This chain links TRBV11-2 with TRBJ2-6; perhaps TRBD2 as D (6 bases). The CDR3 has 16 amino acids. The germline V and J ends were trimmed by 7 bases and 1 base, with 14 bases remaining between them. The V gene's germline CDR1 is SGHAT and CDR2 FQNNGV. The CDR3 nucleotides are TGTGCCAGCACTCAAGTCGGGGGATCTGGGGCCAACGTCCTGACTTTC. Translating gives CASTQVGGSGANVLTF.

This chain links TRBV5-1 with TRBJ1-6; 7 bases agree with TRBD1. CDR1 SGHRS and CDR2 YFSETQ come from the germline V gene. The CDR3 is 16 residues long. V shed 3 bases, J shed 10 bases, and the junction held 13 bases outside the gene matches. CDR3 amino acids: CASSSAGTVAPSPLHF. In DNA form, the CDR3 reads TGCGCCAGCAGCTCGGCCGGGACAGTCGCGCCCTCACCCCTCCACTTT.

This chain connects TRBV6-5 to TRBJ1-6; 7 bases map to TRBD1. Per germline, CDR1 MNHEY and CDR2 SVGAGI. The V segment lost 4 bases and the J segment 4 bases; nucleotides outside the gene matches: 1. There are 14 residues in the CDR3. CDR3 coding DNA: TGTGCCAGCAGTTTCAGGGGGTATAATTCACCCCTCCACTTT. It specifies CASSFRGYNSPLHF.

V gene TRBV19 combines with J gene TRBJ1-4; 7 nucleotides agree with TRBD1. V dropped 7 bases and J dropped 6; count of bases not matched to a gene: 14. The CDR3 is 16 residues long. Germline assignment: CDR1 LNHDA and CDR2 SQIVND (reference sequence). The CDR3 nucleotides read TGTGCCAGTACCGGGAATGGAGGGGGCGGCCATGAAAAACTGTTTTTT. Translation: CASTGNGGGGHEKLFF.

This chain links TRBV7-9 with TRBJ1-3, with a weak D call TRBD1 (5 bases). Trimming took off 3 bases at V and 0 bases at J, with 12 bases between the two ends. Germline assignment: CDR1 SEHNR and CDR2 FQNEAQ (reference sequence). The CDR3 has 16 amino acids. In nucleotides, the CDR3 is TGTGCCAGCAGCTTTATTGACAGTTTCTCTGGAAACACCATATATTTT. Protein product: CASSFIDSFSGNTIYF.

This clone has just a few counts. J is TRBJ1-1 and V is TRBV19; 7 bases are shared with TRBD1. Germline CDR1 and CDR2: LNHDA and SQIVND (reference sequence). The trim removed 9 bases at V and 7 bases at J, leaving 8 bases unmatched. The CDR3 runs 12 residues. The CDR3 here is CASKDRVGEAFF. The CDR3 nucleotides read TGTGCCAGCAAAGACAGGGTAGGTGAAGCTTTCTTT.